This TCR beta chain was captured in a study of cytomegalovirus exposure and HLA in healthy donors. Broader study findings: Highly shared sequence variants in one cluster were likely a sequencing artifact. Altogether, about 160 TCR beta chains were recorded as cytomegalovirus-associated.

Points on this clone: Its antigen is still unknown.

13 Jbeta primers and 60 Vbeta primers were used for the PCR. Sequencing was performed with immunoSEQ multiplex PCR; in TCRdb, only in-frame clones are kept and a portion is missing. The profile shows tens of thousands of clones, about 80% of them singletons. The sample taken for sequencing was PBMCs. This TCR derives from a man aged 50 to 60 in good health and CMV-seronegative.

The CDR3: CTSSQGGPGNQPQHF. The CDR3 region has the DNA TGCACCAGCAGCCAAGGTGGGCCGGGCAATCAGCCCCAGCATTTT. V and J are TRBV1 and TRBJ1-5; TRBD1 is the table's D call and was not checked against the DNA. TRBV1 is an annotated pseudogene. This CDR3 is 15 amino acids long.